What follows describes a single TCR beta chain. In each PCR, synthetic TCR analog templates were spiked in. Here immunoSEQ multiplex PCR was the method, and the copy in TCRdb shows in-frame clones only, minus some. The sample carries 130,000 or so clones, about four fifths recorded once. Time point specified: pretreatment peripheral blood. The source of the sample is a study of PD-L1 blockade in urothelial cancer. Study background: Atezolizumab, begun by patients in about 2014, was given at 1,200 mg intravenously every 3 weeks. Blood was tested 3 weeks (second dose) and 6 weeks into treatment. Patients with male sex and bladder-origin urothelial cancer accounted for about 85% of the roughly 30 enrolled.

The CDR3 has 17 residues. V gave up 3 bases and J gave up 2 bases; unmatched junction bases: 10. The chain employs TRBV5-3 and TRBJ1-5; 8 bases map to TRBD1. TRBV5-3 is placed among ORFs of uncertain function. The sample was PBMCs, taken around atezolizumab (anti-PD-L1) treatment. This clonotype was obtained from a man in his fifties with urothelial cancer. The CDR3 is CARSSYPQGAGNQPQHF. The CDR3 coding sequence is TGTGCCAGAAGCTCTTATCCTCAGGGGGCTGGCAATCAGCCCCAGCATTTT.